This TCR beta chain was observed in a study of shared clonotypes between healthy human individuals. Study background: Aged 18 to 49, the donors were two women and a few men. Study findings and constraints: With a few donors compared, roughly 5% of naive CD4 clonotypes were shared. A small donor pool kept down the genetic and exposure-history diversity that was represented.

V trimming: 4 bases; J trimming: 2 bases; junction bases outside the gene matches: 2. Germline V lookup: CDR1 LGHNA, CDR2 YNFKEQ. CDR3 size: 14 residues. Comments on this clone: Its specificity is unknown.

Data came from immunoSEQ multiplex PCR; TCRdb stores just in-frame clones and leaves some out. Of about 1.5 million clones in the sample, about 98% were seen once. CD4+ cells were split into CD45RA+ naive and CD45RA-negative memory subsets. The chain uses TRBV4-2 and TRBJ1-5; 7 bases line up with TRBD1. Material for sequencing was naive CD4+ T cells sorted from blood. Subset specified: CD45RA+ positively selected. This TCR came from a man aged 30 to 39 in good health. In DNA, the CDR3 is TGTGCCAGCAGCCCAGGACAGGGCAATCAGCCCCAGCATTTT. This codes for CASSPGQGNQPQHF.